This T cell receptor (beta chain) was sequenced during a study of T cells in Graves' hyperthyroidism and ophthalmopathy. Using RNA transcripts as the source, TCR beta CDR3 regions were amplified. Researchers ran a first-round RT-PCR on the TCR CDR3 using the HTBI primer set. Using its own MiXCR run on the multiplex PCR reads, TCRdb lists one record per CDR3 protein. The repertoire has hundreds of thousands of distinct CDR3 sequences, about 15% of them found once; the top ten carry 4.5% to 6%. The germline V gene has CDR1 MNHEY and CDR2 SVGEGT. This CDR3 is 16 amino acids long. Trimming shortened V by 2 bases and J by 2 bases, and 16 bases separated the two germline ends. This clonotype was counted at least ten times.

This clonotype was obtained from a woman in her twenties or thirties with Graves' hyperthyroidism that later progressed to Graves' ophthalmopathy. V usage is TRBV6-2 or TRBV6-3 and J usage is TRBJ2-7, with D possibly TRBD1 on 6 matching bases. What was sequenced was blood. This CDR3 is CASSYQWTARAYEQYF. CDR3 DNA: TGTGCCAGCAGTTACCAATGGACAGCCCGAGCCTACGAGCAGTACTTC.